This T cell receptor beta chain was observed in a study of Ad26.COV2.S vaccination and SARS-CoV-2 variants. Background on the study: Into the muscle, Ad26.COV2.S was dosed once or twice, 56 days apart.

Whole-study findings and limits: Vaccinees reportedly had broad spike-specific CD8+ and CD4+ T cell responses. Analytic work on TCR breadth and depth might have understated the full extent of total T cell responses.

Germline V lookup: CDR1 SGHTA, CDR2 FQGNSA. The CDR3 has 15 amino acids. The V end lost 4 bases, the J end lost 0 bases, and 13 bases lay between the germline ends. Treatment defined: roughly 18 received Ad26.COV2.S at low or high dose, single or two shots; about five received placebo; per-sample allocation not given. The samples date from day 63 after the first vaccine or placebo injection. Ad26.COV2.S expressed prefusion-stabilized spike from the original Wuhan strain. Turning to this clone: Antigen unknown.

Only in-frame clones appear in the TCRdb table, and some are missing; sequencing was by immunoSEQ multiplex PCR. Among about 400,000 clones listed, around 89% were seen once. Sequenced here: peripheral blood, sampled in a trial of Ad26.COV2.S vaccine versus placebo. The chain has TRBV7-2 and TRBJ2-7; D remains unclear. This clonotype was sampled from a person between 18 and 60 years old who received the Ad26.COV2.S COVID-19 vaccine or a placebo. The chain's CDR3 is CASSSSPRSSYEQYF. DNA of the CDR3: TGTGCCAGCAGCTCATCACCCCGGAGCTCCTACGAGCAGTACTTC.